The 15 T cell receptor beta chains given below trace back to one sample, sequenced in a study of Graves' ophthalmopathy and Graves' hyperthyroidism. Amplified material comprised TCR beta CDR3 regions derived from RNA transcripts. RT-PCR was first run with HTBI primers, then multiplex PCR in a second round. A single record per CDR3 protein comes from TCRdb applying MiXCR to the multiplex PCR reads. The repertoire holds roughly 350,000 distinct CDR3 sequences, with 17% as singletons. Material for sequencing was peripheral blood. These TCRs come from an adult woman with stable Graves' hyperthyroidism.

This clonotype was detected many times. V gene TRBV29-1 combines with J gene TRBJ1-2; the D is unclear. Per germline, CDR1 SQVTM and CDR2 ANQGSEA. V lost 6 bases to trimming and J lost 8 bases, with 16 bases between them. This CDR3 is 12 amino acids long. In DNA form, the CDR3 reads TGCAGCGTGTTAGGGAATACTGGAGGCTACACCTTC. It codes for CSVLGNTGGYTF.

This clonotype has at least ten counts. The CDR3 region is CASSTQAYSGNTIYF. In nucleotides, the CDR3 is TGTGCCAGCAGCACACAGGCATACTCTGGAAACACCATATATTTT. This chain joins TRBV7-2 and TRBJ1-3, with D possibly matching TRBD1 (5 bases). Trimming took 5 bases from V and 0 from J, leaving 11 bases between them. The CDR3 contains 15 residues. CDR1 is SGHTA, CDR2 FQGNSA, per germline. The variable domain in full, with the rest retrieved from reference TRBV7-2 and TRBJ1-3, is GAGVSQSPSNKVTEKGKDVELRCDPISGHTALYWYRQSLGQGLEFLIYFQGNSAPDKSGLPSDRFSAERTGGSVSTLTIQRTQQEDSAVYLCASSTQAYSGNTIYFGEGSWLTVV.

Details on this clonotype: A read error may explain this, as a much larger clone is one base away. Without the conserved terminal phenylalanine or tryptophan, this CDR3 likely stems from a read error. This chain links TRBV11-3 with TRBJ2-6, with no clear D. Deletions cut 2 bases from V and 0 bases from J, with 20 bases between. CDR3 size: 20 residues. Germline CDR1 and CDR2: SGHNT and YENEEA. CDR3 nucleotides: TGTGCCAGCAGCTTACGACGTGACGGGCAGGCTAGCTCTGGGGCCAACGTCCTGACTGTC. Translation gives CASSLRRDGQASSGANVLTV.

This clonotype showed up many times. The rearrangement uses TRBV29-1 and TRBJ2-7; D could derive from TRBD1 or TRBD2 (5 bases each). The CDR3 has 13 amino acids. In germline, CDR1 is SQVTM, CDR2 ANQGSEA. V dropped 3 bases and J dropped 6 bases, with 15 bases sitting between them. The CDR3 loop reads CSVDGAGQAEQYF. The CDR3 nucleotides read TGCAGCGTTGACGGGGCAGGTCAGGCCGAGCAGTACTTC.

This clonotype was detected ten times or more. This rearrangement joins TRBV10-3 to TRBJ2-7; D gene ambiguous. The CDR3 loop spans 13 amino acids. Looked up from germline, CDR1 is ENHRY and CDR2 is SYGVKD. Trimming removed 7 bases at V and 2 bases at J, with 12 bases between. This CDR3 reads CAITKDRAYEQYF. CDR3 DNA: TGTGCCATCACCAAGGACCGGGCCTACGAGCAGTACTTC.

This clonotype was seen a few times. The gene calls are TRBV19 and TRBJ1-1; D is unclear. V dropped 2 bases and J dropped 0 bases, with 7 bases sitting between them. The CDR3 runs 14 residues. Germline assignment: CDR1 LNHDA and CDR2 SQIVND (reference sequence). CDR3: CASSIKGLNTEAFF. The CDR3 nucleotides are TGTGCCAGTAGTATAAAAGGTTTGAACACTGAAGCTTTCTTT.

This clonotype appeared many times. This chain connects TRBV4-1 to TRBJ1-2; possibly TRBD1 for D (5 bases). The germline CDR1 and CDR2 sequences are MGHRA and YSYEKL. This CDR3 contains 15 residues. The V end was cut by 1 base, the J end by 7 bases, with 16 bases between. As DNA, the CDR3 is TGCGCCAGCAGCCAAGCCCAGCCGGAGGGGTTTGGCTACACCTTC. Encoded protein: CASSQAQPEGFGYTF.

This clonotype was counted a few times. This sequence joins TRBV20-1 and TRBJ1-5; D remains ambiguous. The CDR3 sequence is 14 residues long. Germline V gene sequence: CDR1 DFQATT, CDR2 SNEGSKA (reference sequence). Trimming left V 6 bases short and J 0 bases short, with 12 bases between. This CDR3 is CSAPGSSSNQPQHF. CDR3 bases: TGCAGTGCCCCTGGCAGTTCTAGCAATCAGCCCCAGCATTTT.

This clonotype was counted many times. The chain uses TRBV7-3 and TRBJ1-1; D is undetermined. There are 14 residues in the CDR3. V dropped 3 bases and J dropped 4 bases, with 12 bases sitting between them. Germline V CDR1 and CDR2: SGHTA, FQGTGA. DNA for the CDR3: TGTGCCAGCAGCTTTGGTGCGGGAAGCACTGAAGCTTTCTTT. Translated, it gives CASSFGAGSTEAFF.

In this sample, this clonotype turned up many times. The chain recombines TRBV5-5 with TRBJ2-7, with D possibly being TRBD2 (5 bases). V lost 4 bases and J lost 7, with 15 bases in between. Germline V CDR1 and CDR2: SGHKS, YYEKEE (reference sequence). This CDR3 contains 13 residues. This CDR3 is CASSPSLLVEQYF. For the CDR3, the DNA is TGTGCCAGCAGCCCTAGCCTCTTAGTGGAGCAGTACTTC.

This clonotype was detected ten times or more. The chain uses TRBV11-2 and TRBJ2-5; the D gene is possibly TRBD1 (5 bases). The CDR3 extends over 15 amino acids. In germline, CDR1 is SGHAT, CDR2 FQNNGV. V gave up 1 base and J gave up 2 bases, with 11 bases separating them. CDR3 nucleotide sequence: TGTGCCAGCAGCTTAGGTTCAGGGCCGCAAGAGACCCAGTACTTC. Residues: CASSLGSGPQETQYF. The variable domain in full, with the rest retrieved from reference TRBV11-2 and TRBJ2-5, is EAGVAQSPRYKIIEKRQSVAFWCNPISGHATLYWYQQILGQGPKLLIQFQNNGVVDDSQLPKDRFSAERLKGVDSTLKIQPAKLEDSAVYLCASSLGSGPQETQYFGPGTRLLVL.

Ten or more counts support this clonotype. This chain joins TRBV10-2 and TRBJ2-2, with 9 nucleotides matching TRBD1. The CDR3 is 15 residues long. After removal of 3 bases from V and 3 bases from J, the junction contained 2 bases not matched to a gene. Per the germline V gene, CDR1 is WSHSY and CDR2 is SAAADI. CDR3 nucleotides: TGCGCCAGCAGTGATGGGACAGGGCACACCGGGGAGCTGTTTTTT. Its protein product is CASSDGTGHTGELFF.

This chain links TRBV12-3 or TRBV12-4 with TRBJ2-7, with D possibly called TRBD1 or TRBD2 (6 bases each). This CDR3 is 14 amino acids long. Trimming cost V 3 bases and J 5 bases, with 14 bases left between them. Written as DNA, the CDR3 is TGTGCCAGCAGTTTGAGTAGTGGGGGGCACGAGCAGTACTTC. Translating it yields CASSLSSGGHEQYF.

This clonotype has at least ten counts. The CDR3 sequence: CASSPGGTGSLSNQPQHF. The DNA for the CDR3 is TGTGCCAGCAGCCCGGGGGGAACAGGATCACTTAGCAATCAGCCCCAGCATTTT. The J gene is TRBJ1-5, the V gene TRBV12-3 or TRBV12-4, with D maybe TRBD1 (5 bases). The V and J ends lost 6 bases and 0 bases respectively, with 21 bases between them. This CDR3 is 18 amino acids long.

This clonotype was detected many times. V gene TRBV6-2 or TRBV6-3 combines with J gene TRBJ1-5; D is unresolved. V was cut by 0 bases and J by 0 bases, with 9 bases left in between. This CDR3 has 16 residues. Germline-derived CDR1 and CDR2 are MNHEY and SVGEGT. The CDR3 nucleotides are TGTGCCAGCAGTTACTCCGCCGGAAATAGCAATCAGCCCCAGCATTTT. This encodes CASSYSAGNSNQPQHF.